This passage covers 2 T cell receptor beta chains from one sample sequenced in a study of T cell clonotyping in hematopoietic cell transplantation. This table comes from immunoSEQ multiplex PCR, and its TCRdb copy is limited to in-frame clones, with some not included. The top ten hold about 5.9% of the sample, which has 25,000 to 35,000 clones, around 70% seen once. The time point here: recipient sample about 28 days before transplant, after cytoreduction. Sequenced material: peripheral blood mononuclear cells, taken before stem cell transplant. The receptors were gathered from a middle-aged man with myelodysplastic syndrome. Some clones in this sample may be carry-over from other donors' samples.

The CDR3 region is CASSARQGGVDQPQHF. CDR3 coding DNA: TGTGCCAGCAGTGCACGACAGGGGGGGGTCGATCAGCCCCAGCATTTT. The chain carries TRBV6-1 and TRBJ1-5; TRBD1 matches at 9 bases. From germline, CDR1 is MNHNS and CDR2 SASEGT. V dropped 4 bases and J dropped 5; count of bases not matched to a gene: 9. The CDR3 is 16 residues long.

V usage is TRBV2 and J usage is TRBJ2-7; 9 nucleotides line up with TRBD1. Germline CDR1 is SNHLY and CDR2 is FYNNEI. V shed 5 bases, J shed 3 bases, and the junction held 5 bases outside the gene matches. This CDR3 is 14 amino acids long. This chain's CDR3 is CASSLGQGNYEQYF. CDR3 coding DNA: TGTGCCAGCAGTCTAGGACAGGGGAACTACGAGCAGTACTTC.